The present entry profiles one TCR beta chain with its context. Its specificity is not known. The data originate from a study of beta chain features in type 1 diabetes. The study, taken as a whole, reports: Shortening that was moderate but significant affected the TCRB CDR3s of Type 1 diabetes patients in all four CD4+ subsets. VDJ junctions sequenced from type 1 diabetes patients showed fewer insertions and more deletions.

CD45RO/CCR7/CD25/CD127/CD95/CD27 staining was used to isolate CD4+ naive, central memory, regulatory and stem cell-like memory cells by sorting. Expressed TCRB transcripts were sequenced because the isolated RNA had all been reverse transcribed beforehand. Sequencing used immunoSEQ multiplex PCR; TCRdb keeps in-frame clones, though not all of them. The data hold some 270,000 clones, with around 7.3% observed a single time. V lost 6 bases to trimming and J lost 1 base, with 16 bases between them. CDR1 is SGHNT and CDR2 is YYREEE in the germline V gene (reference sequence). The CDR3 has 16 amino acids.

Sequenced sample: central memory CD4+ T cells from blood. The chain is built from TRBV5-4 and TRBJ2-2; D may be TRBD1 or TRBD2 (5 bases each). This clonotype was obtained from a woman aged 18-29 years in good health. The CDR3 here is CASTHGGQGNTGELFF. The CDR3 DNA reads as TGTGCCAGCACCCATGGGGGTCAAGGGAACACCGGGGAGCTGTTTTTT.